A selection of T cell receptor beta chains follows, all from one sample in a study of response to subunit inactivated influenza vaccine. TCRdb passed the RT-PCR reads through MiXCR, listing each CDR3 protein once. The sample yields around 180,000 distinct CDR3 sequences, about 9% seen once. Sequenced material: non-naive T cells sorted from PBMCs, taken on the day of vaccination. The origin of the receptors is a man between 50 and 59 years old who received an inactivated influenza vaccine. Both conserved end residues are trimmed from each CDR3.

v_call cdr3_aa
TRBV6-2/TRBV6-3 ASSRFTYEQY
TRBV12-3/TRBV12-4 ASRRTSGLSSYNEQF
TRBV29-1 SGTSGSRAGELF
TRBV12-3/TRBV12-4 ASSFNWYGYT
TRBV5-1 ASSLRAASNTGELF
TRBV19 ASSMGQTWTEAF
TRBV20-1 RMGEVSTDTQY
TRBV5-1 ASSPGLVVNYGYT
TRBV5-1 ASSLDRTGNTEAF
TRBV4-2 ASSPTDIYEQY
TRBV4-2 ASSFPGGNEKLF
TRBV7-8 ASRVPLTGELF
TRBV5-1 ASSLVAGGFTDTQY
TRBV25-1 ASSEYGKRAGTQY
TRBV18 ASRDVGETQY
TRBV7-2 ASSSQGREGHNEQF
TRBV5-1 ASREAGLETQY
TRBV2 ASQGQGSFQPQH
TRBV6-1 ATTDVGDTQY
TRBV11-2 ASSLDLTRKYSYNEQF
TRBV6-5 ASSLDSLNNSPLH
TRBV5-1 ASGWDGNTEAF
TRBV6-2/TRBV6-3 ASFRGLQGTDTQY
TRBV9 ASSPTGVGVEQY
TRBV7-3 ASSLARGTHNEQF
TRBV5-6 ASSSTGSANEKLF
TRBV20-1 SAGAMNTEAF
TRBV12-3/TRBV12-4 ASSFFGSPLH
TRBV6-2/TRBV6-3 ASSPRLVSGGSGGKFYNEQF
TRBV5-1 ASSPGGRKETQY
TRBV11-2 ASSSNRKRINEKLF
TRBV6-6 ASSGGYEQY
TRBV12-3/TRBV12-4 ASSRDSSYNSPLH
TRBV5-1 ASSLGRTSSYNEQF
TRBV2 ASSETGELF